This T cell receptor beta chain appears in the sequencing data of a study of shared clonotypes between healthy human individuals. Sequencing was performed with immunoSEQ multiplex PCR; in TCRdb, only in-frame clones are kept and a portion is missing. The sample has roughly 2 million clones; 90% to 96% are singletons. CDR1 SGHRS and CDR2 YFSETQ come from the germline V gene. The CDR3 sequence is 16 residues long. With 0 bases removed from V and 2 bases from J, the gap between germline ends came to 13 bases. The TCR comes from a man between 18 and 29 years old in good health. Sample: naive CD4+ T cells sorted from blood. Subset defined: CD45RA+ positively selected. The rearrangement joins TRBV5-1 to TRBJ2-3; D is tentatively TRBD1 or TRBD2 (5 bases each). This CDR3 is CASSLGGDSATDTQYF. The CDR3, as DNA: TGCGCCAGCAGCTTGGGAGGGGATTCGGCCACAGATACGCAGTATTTT. The full variable domain, rest sourced from reference TRBV5-1 and TRBJ2-3, is KAGVTQTPRYLIKTRGQQVTLSCSPISGHRSVSWYQQTPGQGLQFLFEYFSETQRNKGNFPGRFSGRQFSNSRSEMNVSTLELGDSALYLCASSLGGDSATDTQYFGPGTRLTVL.